This TCR beta chain was retrieved from a study of PD-L1 blockade in urothelial cancer. Study details: Administration of atezolizumab to patients began in the mid-2010s, at 1,200 mg intravenously every 3 weeks. Findings of the study overall: At 3 weeks on treatment, tumor-associated clones expanded more with durable benefit.

Time point reported: peripheral blood 6 weeks after treatment start. Turning to this clone: The target antigen is unknown.

Per germline, CDR1 SNHLY and CDR2 FYNNEI. This CDR3 contains 15 residues. The V segment lost 6 bases and the J segment 8 bases; nucleotides outside the gene matches: 8. Generated by immunoSEQ multiplex PCR, the TCRdb table keeps only in-frame clones and is missing some. The sample contains under 85,000 clones, approximately 90% of which appear only once. This sequence joins TRBV2 and TRBJ2-1; 12 nucleotides align to TRBD2. The sequences come from PBMCs, collected around atezolizumab (anti-PD-L1) treatment. The clonotype was recovered from a woman aged 80 or over with urothelial cancer. The CDR3 here is CASSLGLAGGDEQFF. CDR3 DNA sequence: TGTGCCAGCAGCCTGGGACTAGCGGGTGGCGATGAGCAGTTCTTC.